This T cell receptor beta chain was retrieved from a study of CD8+CD57+ T cells in acquired aplastic anemia. As for the study in general: Sorted CD4+ and CD8+ cells gave an average of 3.2 ug of DNA. Healthy donor CD4+ cell samples had a mean of about 10 million reads. General study results and limits: Between patients and controls, CD8+ Simpson's diversity did not vary significantly. Patients and controls shared 25 to 35 CD8+ CDR3 sequences, which appeared highly expressed in patients and within their immunodominant clones.

In the case of this clonotype: The antigen is not known.

The CDR3 extends over 17 amino acids. The V segment lost 4 bases and the J segment 7 bases; nucleotides outside the gene matches: 10. CDR1 and CDR2 from the germline V gene are MGHDK and SYGVNS. Profiling that covered TCR beta VDJ and CDR3 relied on genomic DNA as its template. TCRdb analysed the reads with MiXCR anew, one entry per CDR3 protein. The sample holds about 48,000 distinct CDR3 sequences; about 73% are singletons and the top ten take roughly 34%. The clonotype comes from a human donor in good health, serving as a control. This sequence joins TRBV25-1 and TRBJ2-1; the match to TRBD2 covers 13 bases. The sequenced sample consisted of sorted CD4+, CD8+, or CD8+CD57+ T cells (not recorded which) from PBMCs. The CDR3 sequence: CASSASPLAGGENEQFF. In DNA form, the CDR3 reads TGTGCCAGCAGTGCCTCGCCACTAGCGGGGGGGGAAAATGAGCAGTTCTTC.